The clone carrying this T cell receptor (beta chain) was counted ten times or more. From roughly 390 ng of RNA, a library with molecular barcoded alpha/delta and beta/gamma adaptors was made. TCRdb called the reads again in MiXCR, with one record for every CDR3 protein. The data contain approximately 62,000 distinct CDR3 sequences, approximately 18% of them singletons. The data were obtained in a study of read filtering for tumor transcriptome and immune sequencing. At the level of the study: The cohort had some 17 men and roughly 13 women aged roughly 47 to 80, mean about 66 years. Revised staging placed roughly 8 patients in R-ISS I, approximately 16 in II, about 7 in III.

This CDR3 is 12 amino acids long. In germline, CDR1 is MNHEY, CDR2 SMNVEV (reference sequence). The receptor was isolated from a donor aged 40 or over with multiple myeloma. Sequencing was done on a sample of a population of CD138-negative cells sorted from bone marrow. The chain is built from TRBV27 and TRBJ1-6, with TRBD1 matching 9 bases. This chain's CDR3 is CATGTGYSPLHF. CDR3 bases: TGTGCAACCGGGACAGGGTATTCACCCCTCCACTTT.